The 7 T cell receptor beta chains below come from one sample, sequenced in a study of blood T cell repertoires in COVID-19 (dated by TCRdb to about 2020). Library preparation was by the immunoSEQ multiplex PCR assay. In its TCRdb copy, this immuneACCESS table keeps in-frame sequences only and misses some clones. Where compared with another copy, unresolved V genes explain less than half of these, and the others have no known cause. The sample table holds 35,000 to 55,000 clones, of which approximately 71% were seen once. The top ten clones comprise about 5.9% of the sample. Sequenced sample: peripheral blood. These receptors were taken from an elderly man with acute or convalescent COVID-19.

The chain combines TRBV7-2 with TRBJ2-3, with D possibly matching TRBD2 (5 bases). Germline CDR1 reads SGHTA; CDR2 reads FQGNSA. The CDR3 spans 15 residues. Deletions cut 1 base from V and 5 bases from J, with 13 bases between. CDR3 residues: CASSLVGQTIDTQYF. As DNA, the CDR3 is TGTGCCAGCAGCTTAGTCGGCCAGACTATAGATACGCAGTATTTT.

J is TRBJ2-7 and V is TRBV30, with 7 bases aligning to TRBD2. The CDR3 is 12 residues long. Germline trimming cut 1 base from V and 10 bases from J; bases unmatched to any gene: 7. Germline-derived CDR1 and CDR2 are GTSNPN and SVGIG (reference sequence). The CDR3 DNA follows: TGTGCCTGGAGTGCGGGAGCGGGGCACCAGTACTTC. This sequence encodes CAWSAGAGHQYF.

The genes are TRBV10-3 and TRBJ2-7; D ambiguous. V lost 2 bases, J lost 4 bases, and 6 bases lay in between. The CDR3 has 12 residues. CDR1 ENHRY and CDR2 SYGVKD come from the germline V gene. Here the CDR3 reads CAISEPQYEQYF. DNA of the CDR3: TGTGCCATCAGTGAGCCTCAGTACGAGCAGTACTTC.

V is TRBV10-1 and J is TRBJ2-3; perhaps TRBD2 as D (6 bases). The CDR3 is 15 amino acids. V was pared by 8 bases and J by 3 bases, with 18 bases between. Germline V gene data show CDR1 as WNHNN and CDR2 as SYGVQD (reference sequence). The CDR3 loop reads CASGAGTPGTDTQYF. DNA of the CDR3: TGCGCCAGCGGCGCCGGGACTCCCGGGACAGATACGCAGTATTTT.

This rearrangement joins TRBV3-1 (or the pseudogene TRBV3-2) to TRBJ1-2, with 8 bases identical to TRBD1. Per germline, CDR1 LGHDT and CDR2 YNNKEL (reference sequence). V lost 1 base, J lost 2 bases, and 0 bases stayed unmatched. CDR3 length: 14 residues. The CDR3 reads CASSQGQGNYGYTF. The CDR3 DNA sequence: TGTGCCAGCAGCCAAGGACAGGGGAACTATGGCTACACCTTC.

V is TRBV18 and J is TRBJ1-2; tentative D call: TRBD1 (6 bases). The CDR3 extends over 16 amino acids. V lost 0 bases, J lost 8 bases, and 19 bases lay in between. The germline V gene encodes CDR1 KGHSH and CDR2 LQKENI. The DNA for the CDR3 is TGTGCCAGCTCACCACCGGATCTCAACAGGGTGGACGGCTACACCTTC. Translation gives CASSPPDLNRVDGYTF.

This clone qualifies as medium-sized. The chain joins TRBV4-2 to TRBJ2-3, with a tentative D call TRBD2 (5 bases). The CDR3 sequence is 12 residues long. V was clipped by 4 bases and J by 9 bases, with 11 bases between them. The germline CDR1 and CDR2 sequences are LGHNA and YNFKEQ. CDR3 sequence: CASSPRRRTQYF. As DNA, the CDR3 is TGTGCCAGCAGCCCCCGGAGGCGGACGCAGTATTTT.